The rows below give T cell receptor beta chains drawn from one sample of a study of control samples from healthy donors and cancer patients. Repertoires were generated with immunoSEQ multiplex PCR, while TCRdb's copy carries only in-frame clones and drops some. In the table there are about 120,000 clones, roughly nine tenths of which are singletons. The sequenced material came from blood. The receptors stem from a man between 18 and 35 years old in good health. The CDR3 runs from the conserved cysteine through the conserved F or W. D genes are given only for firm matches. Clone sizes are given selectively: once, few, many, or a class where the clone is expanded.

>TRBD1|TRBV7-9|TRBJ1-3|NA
CASSGDRKFTGNTIYF
TGTGCCAGCAGCGGGGACAGGAAATTCACTGGAAACACCATATATTTT
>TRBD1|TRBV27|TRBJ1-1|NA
CASRRLQGATEAFF
TGTGCCAGCAGACGCCTACAGGGGGCCACTGAAGCTTTCTTT
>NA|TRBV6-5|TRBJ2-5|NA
CASTPDRRTETQYF
TGTGCCAGCACCCCCGACAGGCGTACGGAGACCCAGTACTTC
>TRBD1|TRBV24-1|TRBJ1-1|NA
CATSPTGSTEAFF
TGTGCCACCAGTCCGACAGGGAGCACTGAAGCTTTCTTT
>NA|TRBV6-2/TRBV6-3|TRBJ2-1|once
CASSNPGANEQFF
TGTGCCAGCAGTAACCCTGGGGCCAATGAGCAGTTCTTC
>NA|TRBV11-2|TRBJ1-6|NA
CASSLTDGNSPLHF
TGTGCCAGCAGCCTGACAGACGGTAATTCACCCCTCCACTTT
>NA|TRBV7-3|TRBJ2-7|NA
CASSLKGGPSYEQYF
TGTGCCAGCAGCTTAAAAGGGGGACCCTCCTACGAGCAGTACTTC
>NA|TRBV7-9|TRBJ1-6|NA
CASSSSSAGANSPLHF
TGTGCCAGCAGCTCATCCTCAGCAGGGGCTAATTCACCCCTCCACTTT
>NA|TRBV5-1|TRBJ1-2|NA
CASSASVSGGGNYGYTF
TGCGCCAGCAGCGCCTCTGTAAGCGGGGGAGGAAATTATGGCTACACCTTC
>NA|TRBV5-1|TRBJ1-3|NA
CASRPEASGNTIYF
TGCGCCAGCCGCCCCGAGGCTTCTGGAAACACCATATATTTT
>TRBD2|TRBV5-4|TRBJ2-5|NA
CASSLPLAGEETQYF
TGTGCCAGCAGCTTGCCACTAGCGGGAGAAGAGACCCAGTACTTC
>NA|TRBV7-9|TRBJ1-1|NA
CASAFGSIEMNTEAFF
TGTGCAAGCGCCTTTGGGTCAATCGAGATGAACACTGAAGCTTTCTTT
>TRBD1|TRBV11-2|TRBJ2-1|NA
CASSLGGTGTPRPFF
TGTGCCAGCAGCTTAGGTGGGACAGGTACCCCCAGGCCGTTCTTC
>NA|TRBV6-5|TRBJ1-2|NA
CASSPGPIQGYTF
TGTGCCAGCAGTCCTGGGCCGATCCAGGGCTACACCTTC
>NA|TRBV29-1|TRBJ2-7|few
CSVAGGSSYEQYF
TGCAGCGTGGCAGGTGGGAGCTCCTACGAGCAGTACTTC
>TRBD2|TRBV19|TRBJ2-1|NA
CASSTLEEAGAHNEQFF
TGTGCCAGTAGTACCCTGGAGGAAGCGGGAGCACACAATGAGCAGTTCTTC
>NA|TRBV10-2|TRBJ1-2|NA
CASSAGYGYTF
TGCGCCAGCAGTGCTGGCTATGGCTACACCTTC
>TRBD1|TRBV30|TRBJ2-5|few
CAWSRQGAFQETQYF
TGTGCCTGGAGTAGGCAGGGGGCTTTTCAAGAGACCCAGTACTTC
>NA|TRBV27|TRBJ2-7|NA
CASSFAQNPYEQYF
TGTGCCAGCAGTTTCGCACAGAACCCCTACGAGCAGTACTTC
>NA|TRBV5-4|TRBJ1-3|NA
CASSPFPGLAGNTIYF
TGTGCCAGCAGCCCCTTCCCGGGACTGGCTGGAAACACCATATATTTT
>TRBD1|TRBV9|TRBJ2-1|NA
CASSVDGTGSSNNEQFF
TGTGCCAGCAGCGTAGATGGGACAGGGAGTTCGAACAATGAGCAGTTCTTC
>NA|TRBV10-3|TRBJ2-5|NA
CAISVQQETQYF
TGTGCCATCAGTGTGCAGCAAGAGACCCAGTACTTC
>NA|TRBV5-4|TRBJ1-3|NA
CASSLSRSRSGNTIYF
TGTGCCAGCAGCTTGTCCAGGTCTCGCTCTGGAAACACCATATATTTT
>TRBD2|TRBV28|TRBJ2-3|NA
CASSSLAGGTDTQYF
TGTGCCAGCAGTTCCTTAGCGGGAGGCACAGATACGCAGTATTTT
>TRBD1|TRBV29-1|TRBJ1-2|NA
CSVNTGGRSYTF
TGCAGCGTTAACACAGGGGGCAGGAGCTACACCTTC
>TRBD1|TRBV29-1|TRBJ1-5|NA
CSVTQGAGQPQHF
TGCAGCGTTACGCAGGGGGCTGGTCAGCCCCAGCATTTT
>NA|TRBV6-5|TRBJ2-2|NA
CATRGSGVEELFF
TGTGCCACCCGGGGATCGGGGGTAGAGGAGCTGTTTTTT
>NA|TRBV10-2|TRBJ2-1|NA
CASIRGEYNEQFF
TGCGCCAGCATTCGGGGAGAATACAATGAGCAGTTCTTC
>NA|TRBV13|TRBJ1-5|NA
CASSLLQDNQPQHF
TGTGCCAGCAGCTTGTTACAGGACAATCAGCCCCAGCATTTT
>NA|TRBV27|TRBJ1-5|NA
CASSLWWRGHHFNQPQHF
TGTGCCAGCAGTTTATGGTGGAGGGGACACCATTTCAATCAGCCCCAGCATTTT
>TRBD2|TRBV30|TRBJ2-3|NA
CAWSVAGMRDTQYF
TGTGCCTGGAGTGTAGCGGGGATGCGGGATACGCAGTATTTT
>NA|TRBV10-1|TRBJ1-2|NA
CASSDSGHGYTF
TGCGCCAGCAGTGACTCGGGACATGGCTACACCTTC
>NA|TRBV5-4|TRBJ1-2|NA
CASSLRGDYGYTF
TGTGCCAGCAGCTTGAGAGGGGACTATGGCTACACCTTC
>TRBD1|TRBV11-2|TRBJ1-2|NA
CASSLGTGPYGYTF
TGTGCCAGCAGCTTAGGGACAGGTCCCTATGGCTACACCTTC
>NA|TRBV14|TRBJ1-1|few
CASSQEQKAFF
TGTGCCAGCAGCCAAGAACAAAAAGCTTTCTTT
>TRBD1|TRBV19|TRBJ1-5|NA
CASSASSGQGLNQPQHF
TGTGCCAGTAGTGCGTCATCTGGACAGGGGCTCAATCAGCCCCAGCATTTT
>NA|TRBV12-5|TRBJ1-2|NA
CASGSTSGRGYGYTF
TGTGCTAGTGGTTCTACCTCCGGTCGGGGTTATGGCTACACCTTC
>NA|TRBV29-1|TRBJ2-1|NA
CSAPGDQGNEQFF
TGCAGCGCTCCCGGGGACCAAGGCAATGAGCAGTTCTTC
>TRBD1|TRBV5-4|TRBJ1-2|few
CASSLDGATGRRPYTF
TGTGCCAGCAGCTTGGATGGGGCGACAGGGCGTCGACCCTACACCTTC
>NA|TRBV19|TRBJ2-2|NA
CATPGPINTGELFF
TGTGCCACCCCGGGACCTATTAACACCGGGGAGCTGTTTTTT
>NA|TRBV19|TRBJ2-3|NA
CASSGEDTFGRTDTQYF
TGTGCCAGCTCCGGCGAGGACACGTTCGGTCGCACAGATACGCAGTATTTT
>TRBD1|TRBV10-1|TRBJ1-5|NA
CASSGGWGQYSVGQPQHF
TGCGCCAGCAGTGGTGGGTGGGGACAGTACTCTGTCGGGCAGCCCCAGCATTTT
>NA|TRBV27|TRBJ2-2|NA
CASGRMNTGELFF
TGTGCCAGCGGGAGAATGAACACCGGGGAGCTGTTTTTT
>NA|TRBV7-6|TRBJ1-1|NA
CASSPGANTEAFF
TGTGCCAGCAGCCCGGGTGCGAACACTGAAGCTTTCTTT
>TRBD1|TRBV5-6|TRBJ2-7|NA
CASTRVTGSYEQYF
TGTGCCAGCACCCGGGTGACAGGGTCCTACGAGCAGTACTTC
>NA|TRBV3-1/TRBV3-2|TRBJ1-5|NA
CASSHGWGASQPQHF
TGTGCCAGCAGCCACGGGTGGGGGGCGAGTCAGCCCCAGCATTTT
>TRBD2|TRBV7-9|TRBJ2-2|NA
CASSLALAGVHTGELFF
TGTGCCAGCAGCTTAGCGCTAGCGGGAGTGCACACCGGGGAGCTGTTTTTT
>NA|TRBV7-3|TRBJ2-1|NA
CASSLEGEQFF
TGTGCCAGCAGCTTAGAGGGTGAGCAGTTCTTC